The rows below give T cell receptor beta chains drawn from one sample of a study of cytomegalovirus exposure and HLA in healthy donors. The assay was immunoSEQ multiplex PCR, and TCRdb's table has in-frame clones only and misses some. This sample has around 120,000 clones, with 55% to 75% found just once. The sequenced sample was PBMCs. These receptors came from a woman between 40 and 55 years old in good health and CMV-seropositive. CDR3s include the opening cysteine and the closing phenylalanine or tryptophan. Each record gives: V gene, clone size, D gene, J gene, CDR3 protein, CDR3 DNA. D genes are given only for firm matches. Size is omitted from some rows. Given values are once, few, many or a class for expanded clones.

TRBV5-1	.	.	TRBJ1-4	CASSLDTADEKLFF	TGCGCCAGCAGCTTGGACACGGCGGATGAAAAACTGTTTTTT
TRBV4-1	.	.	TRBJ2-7	CASSRGGSVNEQYF	TGCGCCAGCAGCAGGGGGGGAAGCGTCAACGAGCAGTACTTC
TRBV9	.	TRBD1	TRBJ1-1	CASSVYASPGQTNTEAFF	TGTGCCAGCAGCGTATATGCTTCACCGGGACAGACGAACACTGAAGCTTTCTTT
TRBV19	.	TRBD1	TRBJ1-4	CASSPSGQVYEKLFF	TGTGCCAGTAGTCCTTCCGGACAGGTTTACGAAAAACTGTTTTTT
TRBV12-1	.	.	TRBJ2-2	CASMLGALPGELFF	TGTGCCAGCATGCTGGGGGCTCTGCCCGGGGAGCTGTTTTTT
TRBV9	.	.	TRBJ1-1	CASSVYFWRNTEAFF	TGTGCCAGCAGCGTTTACTTTTGGAGAAACACTGAAGCTTTCTTT
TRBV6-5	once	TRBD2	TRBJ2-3	CATKELAGGPDTQYF	TGTGCCACCAAAGAACTAGCGGGAGGGCCAGATACGCAGTATTTT
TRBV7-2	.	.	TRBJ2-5	CASSLAGGQTQYF	TGTGCCAGCAGCTTAGCGGGAGGCCAGACCCAGTACTTC
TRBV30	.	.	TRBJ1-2	CAWMTTADGGSLLYGYTF	TGTGCCTGGATGACGACCGCGGACGGAGGGAGTTTGCTTTATGGCTACACCTTC
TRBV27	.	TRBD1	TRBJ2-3	CASSFLRTGVSTDTQYF	TGTGCCAGCAGTTTCCTTAGGACAGGGGTGAGCACAGATACGCAGTATTTT
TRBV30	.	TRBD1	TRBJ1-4	CAWGGQGLGEKLFF	TGTGCCTGGGGGGGACAGGGGTTGGGTGAAAAACTGTTTTTT
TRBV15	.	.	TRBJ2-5	CATQSTVLETQYF	TGTGCCACCCAATCAACGGTTTTGGAGACCCAGTACTTC
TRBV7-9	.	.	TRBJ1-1	CASSLSDRNTEAFF	TGTGCCAGCAGCTTATCCGACAGGAACACTGAAGCTTTCTTT
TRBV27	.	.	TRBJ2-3	CASSPDALVASTDTQYF	TGTGCCAGCAGTCCCGACGCCCTAGTGGCTAGCACAGATACGCAGTATTTT
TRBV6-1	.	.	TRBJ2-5	CASRIAGTPSAGYF	TGTGCCAGCAGAATAGCCGGGACTCCCTCCGCGGGGTACTTC
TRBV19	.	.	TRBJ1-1	CASSIVPGQMNTEAFF	TGTGCCAGTAGTATTGTTCCCGGACAGATGAACACTGAAGCTTTCTTT
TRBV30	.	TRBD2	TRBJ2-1	CAWNTGGTSRDEQFF	TGTGCCTGGAACACCGGTGGGACTAGTAGGGATGAGCAGTTCTTC
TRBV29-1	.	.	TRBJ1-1	CSVFGTEAFF	TGCAGCGTTTTCGGCACTGAAGCTTTCTTT
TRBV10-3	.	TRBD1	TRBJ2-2	CAINALTGAAGELFF	TGTGCCATCAATGCATTGACAGGGGCGGCCGGGGAGCTGTTTTTT
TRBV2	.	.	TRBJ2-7	CASRSGGYEQYF	TGTGCCAGCAGGAGTGGAGGCTACGAGCAGTACTTC
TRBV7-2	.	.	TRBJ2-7	CASSLGPSYEQYF	TGTGCCAGCAGCTTAGGCCCGAGCTACGAGCAGTACTTC
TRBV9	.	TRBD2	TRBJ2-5	CASSGPGTSGKETQYF	TGTGCCAGCAGCGGACCCGGGACTAGCGGTAAAGAGACCCAGTACTTC
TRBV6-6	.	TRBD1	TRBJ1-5	CASMGTDYSNQPQHF	TGTGCCAGCATGGGGACAGATTATAGCAATCAGCCCCAGCATTTT